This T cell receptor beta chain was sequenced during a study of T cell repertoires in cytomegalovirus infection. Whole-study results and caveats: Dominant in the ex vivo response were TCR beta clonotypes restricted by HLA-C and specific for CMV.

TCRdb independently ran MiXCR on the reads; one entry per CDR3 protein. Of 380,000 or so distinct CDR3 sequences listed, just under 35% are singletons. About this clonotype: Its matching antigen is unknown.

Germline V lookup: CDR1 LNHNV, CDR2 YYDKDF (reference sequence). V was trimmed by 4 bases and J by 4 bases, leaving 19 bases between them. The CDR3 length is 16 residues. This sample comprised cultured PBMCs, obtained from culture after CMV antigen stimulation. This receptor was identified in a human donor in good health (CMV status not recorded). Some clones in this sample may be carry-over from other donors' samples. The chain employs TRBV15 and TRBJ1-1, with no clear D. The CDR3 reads CATSTGPGSGSTEAFF. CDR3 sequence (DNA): TGTGCCACCAGCACCGGCCCGGGTAGTGGGAGCACTGAAGCTTTCTTT.